The present TCR beta chain was sequenced within a study of T cell changes during pregnancy in multiple sclerosis. Assay: immunoSEQ multiplex PCR; the TCRdb copy retains only in-frame clones and omits some. The table records some 97,000 clones, over 80% of them present only once. The germline CDR1 and CDR2 sequences are GTSNPN and SVGIG (reference sequence). J was trimmed by 7 bases and V by 3 bases; bases with no gene match: 3. The CDR3 is made up of 14 amino acids. This material consisted of peripheral blood, taken after pregnancy. The J gene is TRBJ1-4, the V gene TRBV30; 12 bases align to TRBD1. The source of this sequence is a female donor with multiple sclerosis, enrolled in a pregnancy study. The CDR3 loop reads CAWRGDRGLEKLFF. The DNA of the CDR3 is TGTGCCTGGAGGGGGGACAGGGGGCTTGAAAAACTGTTTTTT.